Below are 6 T cell receptor beta chains sequenced from a single sample in a study of shared clonotypes between healthy human individuals. Measured with immunoSEQ multiplex PCR; TCRdb has only the in-frame clones, and not every one. The sample records over 95,000 clones, approximately 70% being singletons. Sequenced sample: memory CD8+ T cells sorted from blood. Subset specified: CD45RO+ cells pooled with CCR7-negative TemRA cells. These receptors all stem from a woman aged 25-40 years in good health.

This chain connects TRBV14 to TRBJ2-5, with 7 bases matching TRBD1. The CDR3 totals 17 residues. Germline CDR1 is SGHDN and CDR2 is FVKESK. After removal of 1 base from V and 5 bases from J, the junction contained 13 bases not matched to a gene. DNA for the CDR3: TGTGCCAGCAGCCAAGTAACAGGGGTTCAGGTCTGGGAGACCCAGTACTTC. Translating gives CASSQVTGVQVWETQYF.

This chain joins TRBV5-4 and TRBJ2-2; D is undetermined. CDR1 and CDR2 (germline): SGHNT, YYREEE (reference sequence). The CDR3 totals 14 residues. The germline V and J ends were trimmed by 1 base and 2 bases, with 6 bases remaining between them. The CDR3 sequence: CASSLTVNTGELFF. For the CDR3, the DNA is TGTGCCAGCAGCTTGACAGTTAACACCGGGGAGCTGTTTTTT. The full variable domain, completed using reference TRBV5-4 and TRBJ2-2, is ETGVTQSPTHLIKTRGQQVTLRCSSQSGHNTVSWYQQALGQGPQFIFQYYREEENGRGNFPPRFSGLQFPNYSSELNVNALELDDSALYLCASSLTVNTGELFFGEGSRLTVL.

This clone has more than one count but fewer than ten. Additional DNA sequences in this sample encode the identical CDR3. The chain couples TRBV9 to TRBJ2-3; D possibly uses TRBD1 or TRBD2 (6 bases each). Germline V gene lookup returns CDR1 SGDLS and CDR2 YYNGEE. The ends were cut back, 2 bases at V and 6 bases at J, with 13 bases in the middle. This CDR3 comprises 14 residues. The CDR3 spells CASSVGGGSDTQYF. Written as DNA, the CDR3 is TGTGCCAGCAGCGTCGGGGGCGGTTCGGATACGCAGTATTTT.

This clone was seen only a few times. This chain uses TRBV14 with TRBJ2-1; 14 nucleotides agree with TRBD2. CDR1 and CDR2 from the germline V gene are SGHDN and FVKESK. V lost 1 base and J lost 7; bases outside the gene matches: 9. The CDR3 length is 18 residues. The CDR3 loop is CASSQAGTSGRALNEQFF. For the CDR3, the DNA is TGTGCCAGCAGCCAAGCCGGGACTAGCGGGAGAGCTTTGAATGAGCAGTTCTTC. The whole variable domain, filled in from reference TRBV14 and TRBJ2-1, reads EAGVTQFPSHSVIEKGQTVTLRCDPISGHDNLYWYRRVMGKEIKFLLHFVKESKQDESGMPNNRFLAERTGGTYSTLKVQPAELEDSGVYFCASSQAGTSGRALNEQFFGPGTRLTVL.

The V gene is TRBV6-5, the J gene TRBJ1-3; TRBD1 is a possible D gene (5 bases). The CDR3 is 16 residues long. V shed 0 bases and J shed 4 bases, with 13 bases lying between them. Germline V gene data show CDR1 as MNHEY and CDR2 as SVGAGI. The CDR3 spells CASSYSNGGNGNTIYF. CDR3 sequence (DNA): TGTGCCAGCAGTTACTCGAATGGGGGGAACGGAAACACCATATATTTT.

The chain recombines TRBV28 with TRBJ1-2, with D possibly TRBD1 on 5 matching bases. The CDR3 is 12 residues long. Looked up from germline, CDR1 is MDHEN and CDR2 is SYDVKM. Trimming left V 8 bases short and J 6 bases short, with 13 bases between. The CDR3 sequence: CASSSGAHGYTF. For the CDR3, the DNA is TGTGCCAGCTCGTCCGGGGCCCATGGCTACACCTTC.